The 13 T cell receptor beta chains in this list originate from one sample, sequenced in a study of early T cells in non-severe SARS-CoV-2 infection. A single record per CDR3 protein comes from TCRdb applying MiXCR to the 5' RACE reads. The profile shows about 100,000 distinct CDR3 sequences, approximately 13% of them singletons. The sequencing sample was made of whole blood. The receptors come from an adult who was a healthcare worker with PCR-confirmed SARS-CoV-2 infection or an uninfected control (not recorded which).

This clonotype was counted at least ten times. The rearrangement links TRBV20-1 to TRBJ2-6, with D possibly TRBD1 on 6 matching bases. This CDR3 spans 16 amino acids. The germline V gene encodes CDR1 DFQATT and CDR2 SNEGSKA (reference sequence). V was trimmed by 4 bases and J by 2 bases, leaving 15 bases between them. Here the CDR3 DNA reads TGCAGTGCTACTCGACAGGCTGGACCTGGGGCCAACGTCCTGACTTTC. It specifies CSATRQAGPGANVLTF.

This clonotype was detected only a few times. The chain links TRBV7-2 to TRBJ1-1; 9 positions agree with TRBD1. Trimming removed 5 bases from V and 4 bases from J; junction bases left unmatched: 8. Germline CDR1 is SGHTA and CDR2 is FQGNSA. The CDR3 is 15 amino acids. This chain's CDR3 is CASSAQQGAGTEAFF. CDR3 DNA sequence: TGTGCCAGCAGCGCCCAACAGGGGGCGGGCACTGAAGCTTTCTTT.

This clonotype came up many times. V is TRBV20-1 and J is TRBJ2-1; 8 bases match TRBD2. The J segment lost 6 bases and the V segment lost 1 base, leaving 11 bases of the junction unmatched. The germline V gene has CDR1 DFQATT and CDR2 SNEGSKA (reference sequence). CDR3 length: 16 amino acids. The CDR3 nucleotides are TGCAGTGCTAGAGTCACGGGTCCCCGGGGGGGCAATGAGCAGTTCTTC. Its translation: CSARVTGPRGGNEQFF.

The J gene is TRBJ2-1, the V gene TRBV3-1; the match to TRBD1 covers 11 bases. In germline, CDR1 is LGHDT, CDR2 YNNKEL (reference sequence). The CDR3 spans 16 residues. V lost 4 bases to trimming and J lost 8 bases; unmatched junction nucleotides: 10. The DNA of the CDR3 is TGTGCCAGCAGCCGACCCGGGACAGGGGGTTCATATGAGCAGTTCTTC. Protein: CASSRPGTGGSYEQFF.

The gene calls are TRBV7-2 and TRBJ1-2; tentative D call: TRBD1 (6 bases). From germline, CDR1 is SGHTA and CDR2 FQGNSA. V lost 6 bases and J lost 5, with 10 bases in between. The CDR3 is 12 amino acids. The CDR3 reads CASRETGYGYTF. In DNA form, the CDR3 reads TGTGCCAGCAGAGAAACAGGGTATGGCTACACCTTC. Filled out from reference TRBV7-2 and TRBJ1-2, the complete variable domain reads GAGVSQSPSNKVTEKGKDVELRCDPISGHTALYWYRQSLGQGLEFLIYFQGNSAPDKSGLPSDRFSAERTGGSVSTLTIQRTQQEDSAVYLCASRETGYGYTFGSGTRLTVV.

The V gene is TRBV29-1, the J gene TRBJ1-2; D gene uncertain. There are 13 residues in the CDR3. Germline V lookup: CDR1 SQVTM, CDR2 ANQGSEA. With 7 bases removed from V and 4 bases from J, the gap between germline ends came to 16 bases. The CDR3 loop is CSGSSGIGYGYTF. The CDR3 DNA sequence: TGCAGCGGCTCGTCGGGGATCGGCTATGGCTACACCTTC. Full variable domain (missing parts from reference TRBV29-1 and TRBJ1-2): SAVISQKPSRDICQRGTSLTIQCQVDSQVTMMFWYRQQPGQSLTLIATANQGSEATYESGFVIDKFPISRPNLTFSTLTVSNMSPEDSSIYLCSGSSGIGYGYTFGSGTRLTVV.

This clonotype was observed a few times. This chain links TRBV5-1 with TRBJ2-3; 13 nucleotides agree with TRBD2. The V gene's germline CDR1 is SGHRS and CDR2 YFSETQ. The CDR3 loop spans 17 amino acids. V gave up 4 bases and J gave up 2 bases; unmatched junction bases: 7. As DNA, the CDR3 is TGCGCCAGCAGCACCGGACTAGCGGGGGCCTACACAGATACGCAGTATTTT. It translates to CASSTGLAGAYTDTQYF.

The V call is TRBV5-1, the J call TRBJ2-5; D remains unclear. Germline CDR1 and CDR2: SGHRS and YFSETQ. This CDR3 has 13 residues. V lost 1 base to trimming and J lost 2 bases, with 6 bases between them. The CDR3 DNA sequence: TGCGCCAGCAGCTTGCCGGTACAAGAGACCCAGTACTTC. Translation: CASSLPVQETQYF.

This clonotype was detected ten times or more. The chain couples TRBV29-1 to TRBJ1-5, with TRBD1 matching over 11 bases. This CDR3 comprises 12 residues. Germline V gives CDR1 SQVTM, CDR2 ANQGSEA. The CDR3 region has the DNA TGCAGTGCGGGACAGGGGGATCAGCCCCAGCATTTT. This sequence encodes CSAGQGDQPQHF.

Worth noting for this clonotype: A much larger clonotype is one base distant, so this may be a read error. The V and J genes are TRBV6-6 and TRBJ1-6, with 12 bases fitting TRBD1. Germline V lookup: CDR1 MNHNY, CDR2 SVGAGI (reference sequence). This CDR3 has 18 residues. The CDR3 protein is CAGSYPTGTGGADSPLHF. The CDR3 DNA is TGTGCCGGCAGTTACCCCACCGGGACAGGGGGCGCAGATTCACCCCTCCACTTT.

V and J are TRBV3-1 and TRBJ2-5; D not certain. The germline V and J ends were trimmed by 2 bases and 1 base, with 8 bases remaining between them. The CDR3 consists of 14 residues. Germline CDR1 and CDR2: LGHDT and YNNKEL (reference sequence). The CDR3, as DNA: TGTGCCAGCAGCCAACGGGCCAGCCAAGAGACCCAGTACTTC. Translation: CASSQRASQETQYF.

This clonotype was recorded once. The V call is TRBV7-2, the J call TRBJ2-3; 7 nucleotides agree with TRBD2. The junction had 10 bases not matched to a gene; V was cut back by 5 bases and J by 8 bases. The CDR3 length is 14 residues. Per the germline V gene, CDR1 is SGHTA and CDR2 is FQGNSA. As DNA, the CDR3 is TGTGCCAGCAGCCCCTCGCCTGGGGGGGGTACGCAGTATTTT. It codes for CASSPSPGGGTQYF.

In this sample, this clonotype turned up many times. The V and J genes are TRBV11-2 and TRBJ2-7; a possible D gene is TRBD1 (6 bases). CDR3 length equals 13 residues. Trimming shortened V by 4 bases and J by 3 bases, and 10 bases separated the two germline ends. Germline CDR1 SGHAT, CDR2 FQNNGV. The CDR3: CASSSGHHYEQYF. CDR3 bases: TGTGCCAGCAGCTCGGGACACCACTACGAGCAGTACTTC.